Shown below are 10 T cell receptor beta chains from a single sample sequenced in a study of T cell repertoires in cytomegalovirus infection (dated by TCRdb to about 2019). According to the study, the label for this sample's treatment or condition signals: in vitro stimulation with specific CMV peptide epitopes to enrich CMV-specific T cells. The sequencing machine was an Illumina HiSeq 1500. The public reads were reanalyzed by TCRdb: fastp trimming at Q25, MiXCR alignment, in-frame beta chains only. Each entry merges the rows of one CDR3 protein and shows their most common DNA and genes. The sample table contains 100,000 to 150,000 distinct CDR3 sequences; only one count was recorded for 32% of them. The ten biggest clones cover under 65% of the sample. For these TCRs, the target antigens are not known. The material sequenced was CD8+ T cells from cultured PBMCs, taken from culture after CMV antigen stimulation. These TCRs come from a human donor in good health (CMV status not recorded). Some clones in this sample may be carry-over from other donors' samples.

The V gene is TRBV12-3 or TRBV12-4, the J gene TRBJ1-1, with D uncertain. The length of the CDR3 is 13 residues. Trimming removed 6 bases from V and 4 bases from J, with 12 bases in between. CDR3 sequence: CASSRGKGTEAFF. CDR3 in DNA: TGTGCCAGCAGCCGCGGAAAGGGCACTGAAGCTTTCTTT.

This clonotype showed up just a few times. The chain combines TRBV10-3 with TRBJ2-5, with D hard to call. This CDR3 is built from 13 residues. Germline CDR1 reads ENHRY; CDR2 reads SYGVKD. V lost 8 bases to trimming and J lost 6 bases, with 16 bases between them. The DNA for the CDR3 is TGTGCCATCCAGCAGGAACCGCGGCAGACCCAGTACTTC. Its protein is CAIQQEPRQTQYF.

This clonotype occurred many times. The gene calls are TRBV7-8 and TRBJ1-1; tentatively, D is TRBD1 (6 bases). This CDR3 has 16 amino acids. The V and J ends lost 6 bases and 0 bases respectively, with 17 bases between them. The germline V gene encodes CDR1 SGHVS and CDR2 FQNEAQ. The CDR3 loop is CASRATGTLVNTEAFF. In DNA, the CDR3 is TGTGCCAGCAGGGCCACCGGGACACTGGTGAACACTGAAGCTTTCTTT.

The CDR3 loop reads CASRDGGTEAFF. DNA for the CDR3: TGTGCCAGCAGGGACGGGGGCACTGAAGCTTTCTTT. The rearrangement joins TRBV2 to TRBJ1-1; the D gene is possibly TRBD1 (5 bases). Looked up from germline, CDR1 is SNHLY and CDR2 is FYNNEI. V dropped 6 bases and J dropped 4 bases, with 9 bases sitting between them. The CDR3 sequence is 12 residues long.

CDR3 residues: CSASSTNYGYTF. CDR3 bases: TGCAGTGCTAGTAGTACTAACTATGGCTACACCTTC. The rearrangement uses TRBV20-1 and TRBJ1-2, with D uncertain. The CDR3 contains 12 residues. Germline V CDR1 and CDR2: DFQATT, SNEGSKA (reference sequence). V gave up 3 bases and J gave up 0 bases, with 5 bases separating them.

This clonotype was observed many times. This chain uses TRBV6-6 with TRBJ1-1, with 9 bases lining up with TRBD1. Looked up from germline, CDR1 is MNHNY and CDR2 is SVGAGI (reference sequence). The CDR3 length is 11 residues. V lost 11 bases, J lost 7 bases, and 5 bases stayed unmatched. CDR3 region: CASTGGIEAFF. CDR3 nucleotide sequence: TGTGCCTCGACAGGGGGGATTGAAGCTTTCTTT.

This clonotype was seen only a few times. V and J are TRBV12-3 or TRBV12-4 and TRBJ1-5, with D possibly being TRBD1 (6 bases). CDR3 length: 13 amino acids. V was clipped by 6 bases and J by 3 bases, with 9 bases between them. The CDR3 is CASSTGTNQPQHF. DNA for the CDR3: TGTGCCAGCAGCACAGGGACCAATCAGCCCCAGCATTTT.

This chain uses TRBV19 with TRBJ2-2; tentatively, D is TRBD1 (7 bases). Between the trimmed V and J ends, which lost 3 bases and 5 bases, there was a span of 13 bases. The CDR3 extends over 15 amino acids. Germline assignment: CDR1 LNHDA and CDR2 SQIVND (reference sequence). CDR3 sequence reads: CASSIDPGGTGELFF. As DNA, the CDR3 is TGTGCCAGTAGTATCGATCCAGGGGGGACCGGGGAGCTGTTTTTT.

V gene TRBV19 combines with J gene TRBJ1-2, with D unresolved. V shed 3 bases and J shed 0 bases, with 11 bases lying between them. Germline CDR1 is LNHDA and CDR2 is SQIVND (reference sequence). The CDR3 sequence is 15 residues long. The CDR3 here is CASSIFGTANYGYTF. The CDR3, as DNA: TGTGCCAGTAGTATTTTCGGCACAGCTAACTATGGCTACACCTTC.

This clonotype came up many times. The CDR3 is CAISEPNSGATDTQYF. DNA for the CDR3: TGTGCCATCAGTGAGCCTAATAGCGGGGCGACAGATACGCAGTATTTT. The chain combines TRBV10-3 with TRBJ2-3; 8 bases are a match to TRBD2. The ends lost 2 bases at V and 3 bases at J; junction bases unmatched: 7. In germline, CDR1 is ENHRY, CDR2 SYGVKD. This CDR3 spans 16 amino acids.